A single sample is the source of the 22 T cell receptor beta chains below, sequenced in a study of blood T cell repertoires in COVID-19. Some clones are missing from TCRdb's copy, which holds only in-frame ones; the method was immunoSEQ multiplex PCR. The repertoire holds around 65,000 clones, with roughly 80% as singletons. Sequences were obtained from peripheral blood. The receptors shown here come from a human donor in a cohort sampled during active COVID-19.

This clone was observed a single time. The J gene is TRBJ2-5, the V gene TRBV7-8, with D perhaps matching TRBD2 (6 bases). Germline CDR1 is SGHVS and CDR2 is FQNEAQ. The CDR3 is made up of 13 amino acids. V was clipped by 5 bases and J by 0 bases, with 7 bases between them. The CDR3 sequence: CASSRLDQETQYF. The CDR3 nucleotides are TGTGCCAGCAGCCGACTAGACCAAGAGACCCAGTACTTC.

V usage is TRBV19 and J usage is TRBJ1-2; D is unresolved. Germline lookup yields CDR1 LNHDA and CDR2 SQIVND (reference sequence). V was shortened by 3 bases and J by 8 bases, with 10 bases between the two germline ends. The CDR3 consists of 12 residues. Here the CDR3 reads CASSITVYGYTF. The CDR3 nucleotides are TGTGCCAGTAGTATCACTGTTTACGGCTACACCTTC.

J is TRBJ2-2 and V is TRBV19; possible D gene TRBD1, 6 bases. V lost 0 bases, J lost 6 bases, and 11 bases lay in between. The CDR3 has 15 amino acids. Germline assignment: CDR1 LNHDA and CDR2 SQIVND (reference sequence). Here the CDR3 reads CASSIDRTVSGELFF. CDR3 sequence (DNA): TGTGCCAGTAGTATAGATCGGACAGTCTCCGGGGAGCTGTTTTTT.

The chain carries TRBV3-1 (or the pseudogene TRBV3-2) and TRBJ2-1; 12 nucleotides match TRBD2. The V gene's germline CDR1 is LGHDT and CDR2 YNNKEL (reference sequence). After removal of 1 base from V and 4 bases from J, the junction contained 2 bases not matched to a gene. The CDR3 is made up of 16 amino acids. CDR3 bases: TGTGCCAGCAGCCAAGTTCTAGCGGGGGGGTACAATGAGCAGTTCTTC. This encodes CASSQVLAGGYNEQFF.

A few counts support this clone. The chain carries TRBV7-8 and TRBJ2-5, with a weak D call TRBD2 (5 bases). The CDR3 length is 12 residues. V lost 5 bases and J 5 bases, leaving 9 bases between the germline ends. In germline, CDR1 is SGHVS, CDR2 FQNEAQ. The CDR3 protein is CASSQWRETQYF. CDR3 nucleotides: TGTGCCAGCAGCCAATGGAGGGAGACCCAGTACTTC.

The chain combines TRBV3-1 (or the pseudogene TRBV3-2) with TRBJ1-3; D is unresolved. V lost 1 base, J lost 0 bases, and 10 bases lay in between. The CDR3 totals 16 residues. Per germline, CDR1 LGHDT and CDR2 YNNKEL (reference sequence). The CDR3 sequence is CASSQARGYSGNTIYF. The CDR3 bases are TGTGCCAGCAGCCAAGCTCGCGGATACTCTGGAAACACCATATATTTT.

The chain recombines TRBV11-2 with TRBJ2-3; no definite D call. The CDR3 runs to 13 residues. Germline V CDR1 and CDR2: SGHAT, FQNNGV. V lost 3 bases, J lost 6 bases, and 10 bases lay in between. CDR3 in amino acids: CASSFSLVDTQYF. The CDR3 nucleotides read TGTGCCAGCAGCTTTAGCCTCGTGGATACGCAGTATTTT.

CDR3 in DNA: TGTGCCAGCATGGGGCAGAATGAAAAACTGTTTTTT. Encoded protein: CASMGQNEKLFF. V usage is TRBV25-1 and J usage is TRBJ1-4, with D maybe TRBD1 (5 bases). V was cut by 7 bases and J by 5 bases, with 8 bases left in between. Germline V gives CDR1 MGHDK, CDR2 SYGVNS. The CDR3 has 12 residues.

The chain uses TRBV4-2 and TRBJ2-3; possible D gene TRBD2, 5 bases. Germline CDR1 LGHNA, CDR2 YNFKEQ. The V gene lost 0 bases and the J gene lost 1 base, with 14 bases spanning the gap. The CDR3 sequence is 17 residues long. The CDR3 is CASSQDRAGSRTDTQYF. For the CDR3, the DNA is TGTGCCAGCAGCCAAGATCGGGCGGGTTCCCGCACAGATACGCAGTATTTT.

The chain employs TRBV2 and TRBJ2-5, with 7 bases fitting TRBD1. CDR3 length: 12 residues. The J segment lost 4 bases and the V segment lost 5 bases, leaving 1 base of the junction unmatched. The germline gives CDR1 SNHLY, CDR2 FYNNEI. Here the CDR3 reads CASSRQGETQYF. The CDR3 region has the DNA TGTGCCAGCAGTAGACAGGGAGAGACCCAGTACTTC. Looking up the rest from reference TRBV2 and TRBJ2-5 gives the full variable domain: EPEVTQTPSHQVTQMGQEVILRCVPISNHLYFYWYRQILGQKVEFLVSFYNNEISEKSEIFDDQFSVERPDGSNFTLKIRSTKLEDSAMYFCASSRQGETQYFGPGTRLLVL.

V and J are TRBV7-2 and TRBJ2-3; 7 bases are shared with TRBD2. Looked up from germline, CDR1 is SGHTA and CDR2 is FQGNSA. V lost 2 bases, J lost 0 bases, and 5 bases stayed unmatched. This CDR3 region has 16 residues. CDR3 sequence: CASSLSLAASTDTQYF. As DNA, the CDR3 is TGTGCCAGCAGCTTAAGCCTAGCGGCTAGCACAGATACGCAGTATTTT.

The chain joins TRBV6-4 to TRBJ1-3, with D hard to call. The V gene lost 0 bases and the J gene lost 2 bases, with 17 bases spanning the gap. The V gene's germline CDR1 is MRHNA and CDR2 SNTAGT. The CDR3 is 18 residues long. CDR3 in amino acids: CASSDSRRKAVTGNTIYF. The CDR3, as DNA: TGTGCCAGCAGTGACTCCCGGCGGAAAGCGGTTACTGGAAACACCATATATTTT.

The chain joins TRBV5-5 to TRBJ2-7, with TRBD1 identical over 7 bases. V trimming: 6 bases; J trimming: 2 bases; junction bases outside the gene matches: 8. This CDR3 region has 14 residues. Germline V CDR1 and CDR2: SGHKS, YYEKEE (reference sequence). CDR3 DNA sequence: TGTGCCAGCACTTTGGGACAGTCCGCCTACGAGCAGTACTTC. This translates into CASTLGQSAYEQYF.

This clone was seen only once. The chain couples TRBV28 to TRBJ2-3; perhaps TRBD2 as D (6 bases). Between the trimmed V and J ends, which lost 6 bases and 2 bases, there was a span of 18 bases. CDR3 length: 16 residues. Germline V gene data show CDR1 as MDHEN and CDR2 as SYDVKM. This chain's CDR3 is CASRGGGQRPTDTQYF. The CDR3 bases are TGTGCCAGCAGGGGGGGTGGACAAAGGCCCACAGATACGCAGTATTTT.

This clone was recorded only once. The chain links TRBV3-1 (or the pseudogene TRBV3-2) to TRBJ1-3, with D possibly matching TRBD1 (5 bases). V was trimmed by 8 bases and J by 3 bases, leaving 8 bases between them. CDR1 is LGHDT and CDR2 is YNNKEL in the germline V gene (reference sequence). The CDR3 is 12 amino acids. The CDR3: CASARVGNTIYF. The CDR3, as DNA: TGTGCCAGCGCCAGGGTTGGAAACACCATATATTTT.

The J gene is TRBJ2-5, the V gene TRBV3-1 (or the pseudogene TRBV3-2); TRBD1 agrees at 7 bases. The ends lost 2 bases at V and 4 bases at J; junction bases unmatched: 4. Germline V gene data show CDR1 as LGHDT and CDR2 as YNNKEL (reference sequence). The CDR3 length is 14 residues. CDR3 amino acids: CASSQTGVGETQYF. The CDR3 DNA reads TGTGCCAGCAGCCAAACAGGGGTGGGAGAGACCCAGTACTTC.

Here the CDR3 reads CASSDSGLGYEQYV. The DNA for the CDR3 is TGTGCCAGCAGTGATTCAGGGTTGGGCTACGAGCAGTACGTC. The V gene is TRBV6-1, the J gene TRBJ2-7; D possibly corresponds to TRBD1 (5 bases). This CDR3 is built from 14 residues. Germline-derived CDR1 and CDR2 are MNHNS and SASEGT. Trimming pared 3 bases from V and 3 bases from J, leaving 12 bases between.

This clone was seen just once. The chain has TRBV6-5 and TRBJ1-2, with D perhaps TRBD1 (6 bases). Germline V lookup: CDR1 MNHEY, CDR2 SVGAGI. This CDR3 is built from 15 residues. The germline V and J ends were trimmed by 5 bases and 2 bases, with 15 bases remaining between them. Here the CDR3 reads CASSKWGGMNYGYTF. Here the CDR3 DNA reads TGTGCCAGCAGTAAATGGGGGGGCATGAACTATGGCTACACCTTC.

This clone was detected once. The J gene is TRBJ2-3, the V gene TRBV18, with D unclear. Trimming removed 2 bases at V and 5 bases at J, with 8 bases between. The length of the CDR3 is 13 residues. Germline V CDR1 and CDR2: KGHSH, LQKENI. CDR3 DNA sequence: TGTGCCAGCTCACCAGCAGCGTTAGATACGCAGTATTTT. Protein sequence: CASSPAALDTQYF.

V usage is TRBV28 and J usage is TRBJ1-2; 11 nucleotides align to TRBD1. This CDR3 region has 15 residues. CDR1 and CDR2 (germline): MDHEN, SYDVKM. Trimming cost V 5 bases and J 7 bases; bases outside gene matches: 9. The chain's CDR3 is CASSLPGTGGFGYTF. CDR3 nucleotides: TGTGCCAGCAGTCTCCCAGGGACAGGGGGTTTTGGCTACACCTTC.

The chain recombines TRBV7-2 with TRBJ1-6, with 9 bases that match TRBD1. Germline V lookup: CDR1 SGHTA, CDR2 FQGNSA. The CDR3 spans 14 residues. With 3 bases clipped from V and 6 bases from J, the junction kept 0 bases outside the gene matches. DNA for the CDR3: TGTGCCAGCAGCTTGGACAGGGGTAATTCACCCCTCCACTTT. Amino acids: CASSLDRGNSPLHF.

Regarding this clone: The CDR3 does not close with the conserved phenylalanine or tryptophan, likely indicating a read error. The DNA is omitted, as the CDR3 cannot be located on it reliably, and the CDR3 follows TCRdb's listing. V usage is TRBV20-1 and J usage is TRBJ1-2. The CDR3 has 11 amino acids, counting both end residues. The germline V gene has CDR1 DFQATT and CDR2 SNEGSKA (reference sequence). The CDR3 sequence: CSARGGVREGL.